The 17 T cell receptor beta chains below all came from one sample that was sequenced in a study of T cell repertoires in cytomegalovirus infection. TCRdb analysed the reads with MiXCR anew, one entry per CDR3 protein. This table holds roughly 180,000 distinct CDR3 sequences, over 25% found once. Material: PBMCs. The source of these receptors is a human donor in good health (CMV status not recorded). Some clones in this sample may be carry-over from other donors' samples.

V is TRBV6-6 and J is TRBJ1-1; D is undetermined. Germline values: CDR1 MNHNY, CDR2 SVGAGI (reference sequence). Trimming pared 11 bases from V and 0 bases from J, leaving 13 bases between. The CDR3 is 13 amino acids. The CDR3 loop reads CACRRDMNTEAFF. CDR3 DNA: TGTGCCTGCCGTCGAGACATGAACACTGAAGCTTTCTTT.

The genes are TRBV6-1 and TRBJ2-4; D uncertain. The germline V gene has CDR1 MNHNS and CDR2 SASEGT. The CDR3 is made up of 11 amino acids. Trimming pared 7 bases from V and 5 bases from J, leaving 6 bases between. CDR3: CASTSQNIQYF. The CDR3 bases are TGTGCCAGCACCTCCCAAAACATTCAGTACTTC.

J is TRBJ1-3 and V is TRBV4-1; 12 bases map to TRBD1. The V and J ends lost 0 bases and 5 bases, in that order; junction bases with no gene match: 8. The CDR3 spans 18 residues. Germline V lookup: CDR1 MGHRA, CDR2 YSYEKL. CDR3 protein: CASSQDPPGQGARNTIYF. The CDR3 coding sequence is TGCGCCAGCAGCCAAGATCCGCCGGGACAGGGGGCAAGAAACACCATATATTTT.

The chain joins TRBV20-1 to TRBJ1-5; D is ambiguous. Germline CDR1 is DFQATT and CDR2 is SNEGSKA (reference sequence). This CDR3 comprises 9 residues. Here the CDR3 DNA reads TGCAGCGACGGACAGCCCCAGCATTTT. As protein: CSDGQPQHF.

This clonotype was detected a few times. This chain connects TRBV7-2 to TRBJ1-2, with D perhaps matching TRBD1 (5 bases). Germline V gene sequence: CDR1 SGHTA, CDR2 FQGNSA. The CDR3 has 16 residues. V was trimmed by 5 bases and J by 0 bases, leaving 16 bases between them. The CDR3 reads CASSLQSRGANYGYTF. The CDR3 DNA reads TGTGCCAGCAGCCTGCAGAGTCGGGGGGCTAACTATGGCTACACCTTC.

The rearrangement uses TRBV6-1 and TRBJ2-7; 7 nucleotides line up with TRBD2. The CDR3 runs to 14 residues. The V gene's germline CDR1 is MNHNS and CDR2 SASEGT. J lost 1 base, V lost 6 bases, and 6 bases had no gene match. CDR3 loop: CASRTVGGSYEQYF. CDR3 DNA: TGTGCCAGCAGGACCGTGGGGGGGTCCTACGAGCAGTACTTC.

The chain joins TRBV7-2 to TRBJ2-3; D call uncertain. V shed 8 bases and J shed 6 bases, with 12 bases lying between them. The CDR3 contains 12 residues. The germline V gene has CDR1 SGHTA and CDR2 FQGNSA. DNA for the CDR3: TGTGCCAGCGGCATGGCAAGGGATACGCAGTATTTT. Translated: CASGMARDTQYF.

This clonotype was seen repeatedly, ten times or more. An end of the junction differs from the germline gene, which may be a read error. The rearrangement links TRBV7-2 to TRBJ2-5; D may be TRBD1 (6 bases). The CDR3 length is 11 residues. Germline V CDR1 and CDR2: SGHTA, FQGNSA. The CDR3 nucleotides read TGTGCCAGCAGCCGAGAGGCAGGGGCGGTCTTC. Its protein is CASSREAGAVF.

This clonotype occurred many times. In nucleotides, the CDR3 is TGTGCCAGCAGCTTTACCGGGACTAGCGGTGGGGATGAGCAGTTCTTC. It specifies CASSFTGTSGGDEQFF. J is TRBJ2-1 and V is TRBV7-2; 11 bases are shared with TRBD2. Trimming removed 3 bases from V and 8 bases from J; junction bases left unmatched: 9. This CDR3 comprises 16 residues. Germline CDR1 is SGHTA and CDR2 is FQGNSA.

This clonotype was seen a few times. For the CDR3, the DNA is TGTGCCAGCAAACAGGGGGGAGAAGAGACCCAGTACTTC. Translating it yields CASKQGGEETQYF. V gene TRBV25-1 combines with J gene TRBJ2-5, with 8 bases that match TRBD1. Germline loops: CDR1 MGHDK, CDR2 SYGVNS. The CDR3 has 13 residues. After removal of 7 bases from V and 3 bases from J, the junction contained 4 bases not matched to a gene.

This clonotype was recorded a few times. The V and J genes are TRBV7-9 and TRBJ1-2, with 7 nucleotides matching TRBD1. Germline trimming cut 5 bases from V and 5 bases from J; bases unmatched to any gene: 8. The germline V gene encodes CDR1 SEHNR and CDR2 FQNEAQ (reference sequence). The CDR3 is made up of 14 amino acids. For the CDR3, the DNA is TGTGCCAGCAGCCGTCCGGGACAGTTATATGGCTACACCTTC. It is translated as CASSRPGQLYGYTF.

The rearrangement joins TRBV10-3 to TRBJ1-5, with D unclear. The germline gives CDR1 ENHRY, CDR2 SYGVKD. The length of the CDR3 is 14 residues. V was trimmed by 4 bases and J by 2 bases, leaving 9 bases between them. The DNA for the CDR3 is TGTGCCATCAGTGTCCGGGAGGGCAATCAGCCCCAGCATTTT. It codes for CAISVREGNQPQHF.

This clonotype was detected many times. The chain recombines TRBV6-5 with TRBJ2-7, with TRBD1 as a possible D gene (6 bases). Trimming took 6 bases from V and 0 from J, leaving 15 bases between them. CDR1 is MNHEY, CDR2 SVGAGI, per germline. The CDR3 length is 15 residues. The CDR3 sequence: CASRHRERFSYEQYF. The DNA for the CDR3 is TGTGCCAGCAGGCACAGGGAGAGATTCTCCTACGAGCAGTACTTC.

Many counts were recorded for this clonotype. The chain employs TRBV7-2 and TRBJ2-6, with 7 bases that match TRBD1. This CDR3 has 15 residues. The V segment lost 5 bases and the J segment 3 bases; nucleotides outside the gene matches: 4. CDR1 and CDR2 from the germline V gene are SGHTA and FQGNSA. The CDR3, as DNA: TGTGCCAGCAGCCAGGACAGGTTTGGGGCCAACGTCCTGACTTTC. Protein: CASSQDRFGANVLTF.

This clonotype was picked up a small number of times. The CDR3 reads CASSAQGGGRDNEKLFF. In DNA form, the CDR3 reads TGTGCCAGCAGTGCCCAAGGCGGAGGCAGGGATAATGAAAAACTGTTTTTT. The rearrangement uses TRBV6-1 and TRBJ1-4, with D tentatively TRBD1 (5 bases). The CDR3 consists of 17 residues. Germline V CDR1 and CDR2: MNHNS, SASEGT. The ends were cut back, 4 bases at V and 4 bases at J, with 19 bases in the middle.

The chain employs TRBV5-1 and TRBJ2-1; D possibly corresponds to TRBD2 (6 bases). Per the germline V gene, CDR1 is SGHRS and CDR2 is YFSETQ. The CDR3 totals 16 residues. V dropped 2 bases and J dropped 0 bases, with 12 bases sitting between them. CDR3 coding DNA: TGCGCCAGCAGCTTAGCGGGCCAGAGCTCCTACAATGAGCAGTTCTTC. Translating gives CASSLAGQSSYNEQFF.

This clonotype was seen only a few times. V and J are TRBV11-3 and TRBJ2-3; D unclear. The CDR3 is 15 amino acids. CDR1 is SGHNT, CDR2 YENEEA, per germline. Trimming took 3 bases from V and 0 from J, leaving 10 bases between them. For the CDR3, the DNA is TGTGCCAGCAGCTTCAGGCCGGTTAGCACAGATACGCAGTATTTT. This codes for CASSFRPVSTDTQYF.